Listed below are T cell receptor beta chains from one sample, sequenced in a study of T cell responses to AZD1222 COVID-19 vaccine. The table came from immunoSEQ multiplex PCR; TCRdb's copy has only in-frame clones and leaves some out. The sample carries around 130,000 clones, 80% to 90% recorded once. The material was peripheral blood, obtained 28 days after the second AZD1222 dose. The receptors originated from an adult who received the AZD1222 COVID-19 vaccine. The CDR3 runs from the conserved cysteine through the conserved F or W. The D gene is left open where the match is weak. Clone size is not always given. Where it is, it says once, few, many or a class for expanded clones.

J gene: TRBJ1-5; D gene: NA; V gene: TRBV4-1; CDR3 length: 18; clone size: NA; CDR3 DNA: TGCGCCAGCAGCCAAGATAGATCGGGCGGGTTTCGCAATCAGCCCCAGCATTTT; CDR3 protein: CASSQDRSGGFRNQPQHF
J gene: TRBJ2-5; D gene: TRBD1; V gene: TRBV2; CDR3 length: 15; clone size: NA; CDR3 DNA: TGTGCCAGCAGCACATCACAGGGGGCTGGAAAGACCCAGTACTTC; CDR3 protein: CASSTSQGAGKTQYF
J gene: TRBJ2-7; D gene: TRBD1; V gene: TRBV18; CDR3 length: 15; clone size: NA; CDR3 DNA: TGTGCCAGCTCACCACAAGGGACAGGTAGACTGGAGCAGTACTTC; CDR3 protein: CASSPQGTGRLEQYF
J gene: TRBJ1-1; D gene: NA; V gene: TRBV30; CDR3 length: 12; clone size: NA; CDR3 DNA: TGTGCCTGGAGTGTACATGGCACTGAAGCTTTCTTT; CDR3 protein: CAWSVHGTEAFF
J gene: TRBJ2-2; D gene: TRBD2; V gene: TRBV24-1; CDR3 length: 14; clone size: NA; CDR3 DNA: TGTGCCACCAGTGAAGCGGGAAACACCGGGGAGCTGTTTTTT; CDR3 protein: CATSEAGNTGELFF
J gene: TRBJ1-2; D gene: NA; V gene: TRBV9; CDR3 length: 13; clone size: NA; CDR3 DNA: TGTGCCAGCAGCGTAGAAGCTAACTATGGCTACACCTTC; CDR3 protein: CASSVEANYGYTF
J gene: TRBJ1-4; D gene: NA; V gene: TRBV9; CDR3 length: 14; clone size: NA; CDR3 DNA: TGTGCCAGCAGCGTTCCGGGGACTAATGAAAAACTGTTTTTT; CDR3 protein: CASSVPGTNEKLFF
J gene: TRBJ2-3; D gene: NA; V gene: TRBV14; CDR3 length: 16; clone size: NA; CDR3 DNA: TGTGCCAGCAGCCCCCGACGGAGTCAGGGCACAGATACGCAGTATTTT; CDR3 protein: CASSPRRSQGTDTQYF
J gene: TRBJ2-4; D gene: NA; V gene: TRBV15; CDR3 length: 18; clone size: NA; CDR3 DNA: TGTGCCACCAGCAAGCTCCGCCTGGGGCACATAGCCAAAAACATTCAGTACTTC; CDR3 protein: CATSKLRLGHIAKNIQYF
J gene: TRBJ2-3; D gene: TRBD2; V gene: TRBV5-4; CDR3 length: 17; clone size: NA; CDR3 DNA: TGTGCCAGCAGCGCACCCAATAGCGGGAGGATCACAGATACGCAGTATTTT; CDR3 protein: CASSAPNSGRITDTQYF
J gene: TRBJ1-2; D gene: NA; V gene: TRBV7-2; CDR3 length: 15; clone size: NA; CDR3 DNA: TGTGCCAGCAGCTTAGATACAGCTACTTTCTATGGCTACACCTTC; CDR3 protein: CASSLDTATFYGYTF
J gene: TRBJ1-2; D gene: NA; V gene: TRBV18; CDR3 length: 13; clone size: once; CDR3 DNA: TGTGCCAGCTCCCTTGACGGAGACTATGGCTACACCTTC; CDR3 protein: CASSLDGDYGYTF
J gene: TRBJ1-6; D gene: TRBD1; V gene: TRBV7-9; CDR3 length: 14; clone size: NA; CDR3 DNA: TGTGCCAGCAGCTTCGGAGACAGGGGGTCACCCCTCCACTTT; CDR3 protein: CASSFGDRGSPLHF
J gene: TRBJ2-2; D gene: NA; V gene: TRBV5-5; CDR3 length: 14; clone size: NA; CDR3 DNA: TGTGCCAGCAGCTTTTTGTATCGGACCGGGGAGCTGTTTTTT; CDR3 protein: CASSFLYRTGELFF
J gene: TRBJ2-3; D gene: TRBD2; V gene: TRBV5-1; CDR3 length: 16; clone size: NA; CDR3 DNA: TGCGCCAGCAGCTTGACTAGCGGGGCCGTGCCAGATACGCAGTATTTT; CDR3 protein: CASSLTSGAVPDTQYF
J gene: TRBJ2-1; D gene: NA; V gene: TRBV30; CDR3 length: 12; clone size: NA; CDR3 DNA: TGTGCCTGGAGTGTACTGTCAAGCCAGCAGTTCTTC; CDR3 protein: CAWSVLSSQQFF
J gene: TRBJ2-7; D gene: TRBD2; V gene: TRBV5-4; CDR3 length: 15; clone size: NA; CDR3 DNA: TGTGCCAGCAGCCGGGGGGACTCCCCCGCTAGCGAGCAGTACTTC; CDR3 protein: CASSRGDSPASEQYF
J gene: TRBJ1-4; D gene: NA; V gene: TRBV2; CDR3 length: 14; clone size: NA; CDR3 DNA: TGTGCCAGCAGCCGGAGACAATTTGATGAAAAACTGTTTTTT; CDR3 protein: CASSRRQFDEKLFF
J gene: TRBJ2-7; D gene: TRBD1; V gene: TRBV5-1; CDR3 length: 12; clone size: few; CDR3 DNA: TGCGCCAGCAGCTGGGACAGGGAAGGGCAGTACTTC; CDR3 protein: CASSWDREGQYF
J gene: TRBJ2-3; D gene: TRBD2; V gene: TRBV19; CDR3 length: 16; clone size: NA; CDR3 DNA: TGTGCCAGTAGGACGGGACTAGCGGGGGGCACACATACGCAGTATTTT; CDR3 protein: CASRTGLAGGTHTQYF
J gene: TRBJ1-5; D gene: NA; V gene: TRBV19; CDR3 length: 12; clone size: NA; CDR3 DNA: TGTGCCAGTAGTGATTACGGTCAGCCCCAGCATTTT; CDR3 protein: CASSDYGQPQHF
J gene: TRBJ2-7; D gene: TRBD2; V gene: TRBV7-9; CDR3 length: 14; clone size: once; CDR3 DNA: TGTGCCAGCAGCCCGAGCGGGAGTTGGTACGAGCAGTACTTC; CDR3 protein: CASSPSGSWYEQYF
J gene: TRBJ1-1; D gene: NA; V gene: TRBV18; CDR3 length: 13; clone size: once; CDR3 DNA: TGTGCCAGCTCCCCGGGAGGGAACACTGAAGCTTTCTTT; CDR3 protein: CASSPGGNTEAFF
J gene: TRBJ2-1; D gene: TRBD2; V gene: TRBV4-2; CDR3 length: 16; clone size: NA; CDR3 DNA: TGTGCCAGCAGCCAAGCCACTAGCGGCTCCTACAATGAGCAGTTCTTC; CDR3 protein: CASSQATSGSYNEQFF
J gene: TRBJ2-2; D gene: NA; V gene: TRBV19; CDR3 length: 11; clone size: NA; CDR3 DNA: TGTGCCAGTAGTTTCCCCGGGGAGCTGTTTTTT; CDR3 protein: CASSFPGELFF
J gene: TRBJ1-3; D gene: NA; V gene: TRBV5-1; CDR3 length: 15; clone size: NA; CDR3 DNA: TGCGCCAGCAGCTTAGGGGGGACTTCCGGAAACACCATATATTTT; CDR3 protein: CASSLGGTSGNTIYF
J gene: TRBJ2-2; D gene: TRBD2; V gene: TRBV7-6; CDR3 length: 15; clone size: NA; CDR3 DNA: TGTGCCAGCAGCTCCGGGACTACTAAAACCGGGGAGCTGTTTTTT; CDR3 protein: CASSSGTTKTGELFF
J gene: TRBJ1-4; D gene: NA; V gene: TRBV9; CDR3 length: 14; clone size: NA; CDR3 DNA: TGTGCCAGCAGCGTTGGAGGGGATGATGAAAAACTGTTTTTT; CDR3 protein: CASSVGGDDEKLFF
J gene: TRBJ1-2; D gene: NA; V gene: TRBV12-5; CDR3 length: 15; clone size: NA; CDR3 DNA: TGTGCTAGTGGTATTCCAAGCCCCCCCAGGGATGGCTACACCTTC; CDR3 protein: CASGIPSPPRDGYTF
J gene: TRBJ1-6; D gene: NA; V gene: TRBV15; CDR3 length: 15; clone size: NA; CDR3 DNA: TGTGCCACCAGCAGGACACAGAGGGGAGGGTCACCCCTCCACTTT; CDR3 protein: CATSRTQRGGSPLHF
J gene: TRBJ2-5; D gene: TRBD2; V gene: TRBV5-1; CDR3 length: 15; clone size: NA; CDR3 DNA: TGCGCCAGCAGACTCAGCACTAGCGGGGGCGAGACCCAGTACTTC; CDR3 protein: CASRLSTSGGETQYF
J gene: TRBJ2-3; D gene: TRBD1; V gene: TRBV4-1; CDR3 length: 16; clone size: NA; CDR3 DNA: TGCGCCAGCAGCCATCCTGGGACAGAAAACACAGATACGCAGTATTTT; CDR3 protein: CASSHPGTENTDTQYF
J gene: TRBJ1-1; D gene: NA; V gene: TRBV25-1; CDR3 length: 13; clone size: NA; CDR3 DNA: TGTGCCAGCAGTGCACAGGGAGCCCTCGGAGCTTTCTTT; CDR3 protein: CASSAQGALGAFF
J gene: TRBJ1-1; D gene: NA; V gene: TRBV15; CDR3 length: 13; clone size: NA; CDR3 DNA: TGTGCCACCAGCAGAGAGCGGTACACTGAAGCTTTCTTT; CDR3 protein: CATSRERYTEAFF
J gene: TRBJ2-1; D gene: NA; V gene: TRBV5-5; CDR3 length: 14; clone size: NA; CDR3 DNA: TGTGCCAGCAGCAGTACAGGACTGGGCAATGAGCAGTTCTTC; CDR3 protein: CASSSTGLGNEQFF
J gene: TRBJ1-2; D gene: NA; V gene: TRBV7-2; CDR3 length: 14; clone size: once; CDR3 DNA: TGTGCCAGCAGCTCCGGAGGGGTGGTCTATGGCTACACCTTC; CDR3 protein: CASSSGGVVYGYTF
J gene: TRBJ1-2; D gene: NA; V gene: TRBV9; CDR3 length: 12; clone size: NA; CDR3 DNA: TGTGCCAGCAGCTCTCAGCGATATGGCTACACCTTC; CDR3 protein: CASSSQRYGYTF
J gene: TRBJ2-2; D gene: NA; V gene: TRBV15; CDR3 length: 12; clone size: NA; CDR3 DNA: TGTGCCACCAGCCTGCTTTCCGGGGAGCTGTTTTTT; CDR3 protein: CATSLLSGELFF
J gene: TRBJ1-2; D gene: NA; V gene: TRBV29-1; CDR3 length: 13; clone size: NA; CDR3 DNA: TGCAGCGTCTTACCCAAGGGGATTTATGGCTACACCTTC; CDR3 protein: CSVLPKGIYGYTF
J gene: TRBJ2-3; D gene: NA; V gene: TRBV9; CDR3 length: 17; clone size: few; CDR3 DNA: TGTGCCAGCAGCGTAGGCAGGGCCCTAACTAGCACAGATACGCAGTATTTT; CDR3 protein: CASSVGRALTSTDTQYF
J gene: TRBJ1-5; D gene: NA; V gene: TRBV4-3; CDR3 length: 13; clone size: few; CDR3 DNA: TGCGCCAGCAGCCAGGGATACAATCAGCCCCAGCATTTT; CDR3 protein: CASSQGYNQPQHF
J gene: TRBJ2-7; D gene: TRBD2; V gene: TRBV4-2; CDR3 length: 14; clone size: NA; CDR3 DNA: TGTGCCAGCAGCCAAGATCCTAGCGGCTACGAGCAGTACTTC; CDR3 protein: CASSQDPSGYEQYF